The rows below give T cell receptor beta chains drawn from one sample of a study of Graves' ophthalmopathy and Graves' hyperthyroidism. TCRdb ran MiXCR on the multiplex PCR reads and lists one entry per CDR3 protein. This table holds hundreds of thousands of distinct CDR3 sequences, over 40% found once. The specimen was peripheral blood. The source of these receptors is an adult man with Graves' ophthalmopathy. Both conserved end residues are part of each CDR3. A D gene is named only where the DNA matches it firmly. Size is omitted from some rows. Given values are once, few, many or a class for expanded clones.

TRBJ1-3,few,TRBV6-5,NA,TGTGCCAGCAGTTCCCCCTCTAGGAGCTCTGGAAACACCATATATTTT,CASSSPSRSSGNTIYF
TRBJ1-1,NA,TRBV3-1,NA,TGTGCCAGCAGCCATTGGAACACTGAAGCTTTCTTT,CASSHWNTEAFF
TRBJ1-1,NA,TRBV12-3/TRBV12-4,NA,TGTGCCAGCAGTGCGATCCTACAGGGCACTGAAGCTTTCTTT,CASSAILQGTEAFF
TRBJ1-5,NA,TRBV18,NA,TGTGCCAGCTCACCAAGACCAGAAAGCAATCAGCCCCAGCATTTT,CASSPRPESNQPQHF
TRBJ1-1,many,TRBV20-1,NA,TGCAGTGCTAGGGACTTCACTGAAGCTTTCTTT,CSARDFTEAFF
TRBJ1-1,few,TRBV11-2,NA,TGTGCCAGCAGCTTAAGTTACGCCGGCACTGAAGCTTTCTTT,CASSLSYAGTEAFF
TRBJ2-7,many,TRBV7-9,NA,TGTGCCAGCAGCTTAGTAGACGGAGGCTACGAGCAGTACTTC,CASSLVDGGYEQYF
TRBJ1-1,NA,TRBV5-4,NA,TGTGCCAGCAGCTATTTAGGGCAGGGGATGAACACTGAAGCTTTCTTT,CASSYLGQGMNTEAFF
TRBJ2-7,NA,TRBV6-2/TRBV6-3,NA,TGTGCCAGCAGTTCTCTCGAGTACGAGCAGTACTTC,CASSSLEYEQYF
TRBJ1-2,many,TRBV7-8,NA,TGTGCCAGCAGGGGGAGGCTAACTCCTAACTATGGCTACACCTTC,CASRGRLTPNYGYTF
TRBJ1-2,few,TRBV9,NA,TGTGCCAGCAGCGTAGGAAAAGCTAACTATGGCTACACCTTC,CASSVGKANYGYTF
TRBJ1-6,many,TRBV9,NA,TGTGCCAGCAGCGTAGCAGGCCGGGTTGGGTCACCCCTCCACTTT,CASSVAGRVGSPLHF
TRBJ1-2,many,TRBV29-1,TRBD1,TGCAGCGTAAGACAGGGGATTAACTATGGCTACACCTTC,CSVRQGINYGYTF
TRBJ1-2,many,TRBV7-9,NA,TGTGCCAGCAGCCTATCGAGGGAGGACTATGGCTACACCTTC,CASSLSREDYGYTF
TRBJ1-5,many,TRBV20-1,NA,TGCAGTGCACGAAACAGGAACTCACGGGGTCAGCCCCAGCATTTT,CSARNRNSRGQPQHF
TRBJ2-7,NA,TRBV6-2/TRBV6-3,NA,TGTGCCAGCAGTTATGAGCAGGGGACCTCCTACGAGCAGTACTTC,CASSYEQGTSYEQYF
TRBJ2-7,many,TRBV5-1,TRBD1,TGCGCCAGCAGCTTGGGACAGGGCAGTCGCTACGAGCAGTACTTC,CASSLGQGSRYEQYF
TRBJ2-7,many,TRBV10-3,NA,TGTGCCATCAGTGAAAAATCCTACGAGCAGTACTTC,CAISEKSYEQYF
TRBJ1-2,few,TRBV30,NA,TGTGCCTGGAGTGTAAGATGGAGCTACACCTTC,CAWSVRWSYTF
TRBJ1-1,many,TRBV12-3/TRBV12-4,NA,TGTGCCAGCAACTCGGGTGGGGTGGCTGAAGCTTTCTTT,CASNSGGVAEAFF
TRBJ1-1,many,TRBV12-3/TRBV12-4,NA,TGTGCCAGCAGTAAGAGAGAGGGGGGCACTGAAGCTTTCTTT,CASSKREGGTEAFF
TRBJ1-5,many,TRBV7-9,NA,TGTGCCAGCAGCCCCGGGGGCTGGGGGGGCAATCAGCCCCAGCATTTT,CASSPGGWGGNQPQHF
TRBJ1-5,many,TRBV24-1,TRBD1,TGTGCCACCAGTGCAACCGGGACAGGGGTTCAGCCCCAGCATTTT,CATSATGTGVQPQHF
TRBJ1-1,few,TRBV3-1,NA,TGTGCCAGCAGCCAAGATTCTAGATACACTGAAGCTTTCTTT,CASSQDSRYTEAFF
TRBJ1-2,few,TRBV6-5,TRBD1,TGTGCCAGCAGTTACTCCCGGGACAGGGGGTACTATGGCTACACCTTC,CASSYSRDRGYYGYTF
TRBJ2-5,NA,TRBV25-1,NA,TGTGCCAGCAGTGCCACCGGGACTCGAGGGGAGACCCAGTACTTC,CASSATGTRGETQYF
TRBJ2-7,many,TRBV5-8,NA,TGTGCCAGCAGCTGGGGCGGAGGCTCCTACGAGCAGTACTTC,CASSWGGGSYEQYF
TRBJ1-5,NA,TRBV2,NA,TGTGCCAGCAGCCTACAGGGCAACAATCAGCCCCAGCATTTT,CASSLQGNNQPQHF
TRBJ2-7,NA,TRBV7-9,TRBD2,TGTGCTAGAGCAACTAGCGGGATCTACGAGCAGTACTTC,CARATSGIYEQYF
TRBJ2-7,NA,TRBV12-3/TRBV12-4,TRBD1,TGTGCCAGCAGGGCCTGGGACAGGGCTTCTGCCGAGCAGTACTTC,CASRAWDRASAEQYF
TRBJ2-7,many,TRBV15,TRBD2,TGTGCCACCAGCGGGGGGACTAGCGGCGAGCAGTACTTC,CATSGGTSGEQYF
TRBJ2-2,NA,TRBV11-1,NA,TGTGCCAGCAGCTTAGCAATCGCCGGGGAGCTGTTTTTT,CASSLAIAGELFF
TRBJ2-7,many,TRBV7-2,TRBD1,TGTGCCAGCAGCCCTAGACAGGGGGAGGGGGAGCAGTACTTC,CASSPRQGEGEQYF
TRBJ2-5,few,TRBV5-6,NA,TGTGCCAGCAGACGACAGGGAGGCGGGGAGACCCAGTACTTC,CASRRQGGGETQYF
TRBJ2-7,few,TRBV20-1,TRBD2,TGCAGTGCTAGAGCCCGACTAGCGGGAGTGGTGGGTAGCCCCTACGAGCAGTACTTC,CSARARLAGVVGSPYEQYF
TRBJ2-6,NA,TRBV2,NA,TGTGCCAGCAGTGAAATGAGTTCGGGGGCCAACGTCCTGACTTTC,CASSEMSSGANVLTF
TRBJ2-5,NA,TRBV19,TRBD2,TGTGCCAGTGGGTCGACTAGCGGCTATGAGCAGTACTTC,CASGSTSGYEQYF
TRBJ1-3,NA,TRBV29-1,NA,TGCAGCGTTGAATACACCGGGACTCCGATGGGAAACACCATATATTTT,CSVEYTGTPMGNTIYF
TRBJ2-5,many,TRBV9,TRBD2,TGTGCCAGCAGCCATGGGCGGGAGGGAGCCCAAGAGACCCAGTACTTC,CASSHGREGAQETQYF
TRBJ1-1,few,TRBV5-1,NA,TGCGCCAGCAGCGGCGGGGCCGCTTCGGACACTGAAGCTTTCTTT,CASSGGAASDTEAFF
TRBJ2-7,many,TRBV19,NA,TGTGCCAGTAGTACAACAGCCTTCTTCCACGAGCAGTACTTC,CASSTTAFFHEQYF
TRBJ1-5,NA,TRBV7-7,NA,TGTGCTAGCAGCTTTACGCGGGGTGGGGGAAGTACCCAGCATTTT,CASSFTRGGGSTQHF
TRBJ2-7,many,TRBV2,TRBD1,TGTGCCACCCAGGGGGCAGTCTACGAGCAGTACTTC,CATQGAVYEQYF
TRBJ1-4,NA,TRBV10-3,TRBD1,TGTGCCATCACCGGGACAGCTAATGAAAAACTGTTTTTT,CAITGTANEKLFF
TRBJ1-1,NA,TRBV7-9,NA,TGTGCCAGCAGCTCACCACTAGGGACGAACACTGAAGCTTTCTTT,CASSSPLGTNTEAFF
TRBJ2-7,few,TRBV15,NA,TGTGCCAGCAGTTTATCGTACGGGCCCTACGAGCAGTACTTC,CASSLSYGPYEQYF
TRBJ1-6,many,TRBV12-3/TRBV12-4,TRBD1,TGTGCCAGCAGTGACAGGGGAGGGTCACCCCTCCACTTT,CASSDRGGSPLHF
TRBJ2-7,NA,TRBV7-8,NA,TGTGCCAGCAGCACAACGCCAGGGGGGCGGCAGTACTTC,CASSTTPGGRQYF
TRBJ2-7,once,TRBV5-5,NA,TGTGCCAGCAGCTTGGAAGCGGGACACTCAAGCTCCTACGAGCAGTACTTC,CASSLEAGHSSSYEQYF
TRBJ1-4,NA,TRBV6-2/TRBV6-3,TRBD1,TGTGCCAGCAGTTCCGGGACAGGGGGACTGTTTTTT,CASSSGTGGLFF